These 8 T cell receptor beta chains were all obtained from the same sample, sequenced in a study of vaccination and CD4 T cells after COVID-19. Treatment in this sample: roughly 10-day PBMC culture with coronavirus spike peptide pools or control peptides (ViraFEST assay). Ahead of the COVID-19 pandemic (2011-2018), the CD4+ T cells of the unexposed donor were collected. The antigens for these receptors are not known. CD4+ T cells that had been cultured provided DNA sequenced with the Oncomine TCR Beta short-read assay. In this case, cultured CD4+ T cells provided the extracted genomic DNA. In TCRdb, the PCR reads were re-called with MiXCR into one record per CDR3 protein. There are several thousand distinct CDR3 sequences in the sample; 30% to 40% occur only once, and under 30% lies in the top ten. The specimen was CD4+ T cells from blood, cultured in vitro. All receptors come from a human donor in good health.

The chain joins TRBV6-2 or TRBV6-3 to TRBJ2-1, with D possibly TRBD2 on 5 matching bases. V was clipped by 0 bases and J by 4 bases, with 19 bases between them. Germline CDR1 is MNHEY and CDR2 is SVGEGT. This CDR3 has 18 residues. The CDR3 DNA follows: TGTGCCAGCAGTTACTCATTCGGGCTAGCAAATAGGTACAATGAGCAGTTCTTC. Residues: CASSYSFGLANRYNEQFF.

There are a few counts of this clonotype. The chain employs TRBV11-1 and TRBJ2-5; no definite D call. The CDR3 is 12 amino acids. V dropped 5 bases and J dropped 5 bases, with 9 bases sitting between them. Germline V CDR1 and CDR2: SGHAT, FQDESV (reference sequence). In DNA form, the CDR3 reads TGTGCCAGCAGCCCCACTCGGGAGACCCAGTACTTC. Amino acids: CASSPTRETQYF.

In its sample, this clonotype was seen a few times. The genes are TRBV30 and TRBJ1-5, with a weak D call TRBD1 (5 bases). This CDR3 comprises 14 residues. The ends were cut back, 3 bases at V and 4 bases at J, with 13 bases in the middle. CDR1 is GTSNPN, CDR2 SVGIG, per germline (reference sequence). In DNA, the CDR3 is TGTGCCTGGAGGGGCGGAGGGGCAAATCAGCCCCAGCATTTT. This sequence encodes CAWRGGGANQPQHF.

This clonotype has just a few counts. The V gene is TRBV20-1, the J gene TRBJ2-7; 10 bases agree with TRBD2. The CDR3 is made up of 15 amino acids. The germline V gene encodes CDR1 DFQATT and CDR2 SNEGSKA (reference sequence). J lost 2 bases, V lost 0 bases, and 4 bases had no gene match. The DNA of the CDR3 is TGCAGTGCTAGAGATCTGAGCGGGAGGGCCTACGAGCAGTACTTC. Amino acid sequence: CSARDLSGRAYEQYF.

The rearrangement links TRBV10-3 to TRBJ2-3, with D possibly called TRBD1 or TRBD2 (5 bases each). The CDR3 extends over 17 amino acids. Germline V CDR1 and CDR2: ENHRY, SYGVKD. V shed 0 bases and J shed 8 bases, with 21 bases lying between them. The CDR3 DNA reads TGTGCCATCAGTGAGTCGAGGGGAGACCAGTATGGTGGTACGCAGTATTTT. Amino acids: CAISESRGDQYGGTQYF.

The chain joins TRBV12-3 or TRBV12-4 to TRBJ1-6; 7 bases are a match to TRBD1. V gave up 6 bases and J gave up 5 bases; unmatched junction bases: 4. The CDR3 length is 14 residues. CDR3 amino acids: CASSRDRNNSPLHF. As DNA, the CDR3 is TGTGCCAGCAGCCGGGACAGAAATAATTCACCCCTCCACTTT.

This rearrangement joins TRBV6-5 to TRBJ1-6; 12 positions agree with TRBD1. With V trimmed by 0 bases and J by 7 bases, 10 bases remained unmatched. The CDR3 runs to 19 residues. The germline gives CDR1 MNHEY, CDR2 SVGAGI. CDR3 coding DNA: TGTGCCAGCAGTTACTCTAGGTGGGGGACAGGGGGCTCCAATTCACCCCTCCACTTT. Translated: CASSYSRWGTGGSNSPLHF.

This clonotype was counted a few times. V and J are TRBV7-3 and TRBJ2-3, with D maybe TRBD2 (6 bases). CDR3 size: 15 residues. V gave up 5 bases and J gave up 3 bases, with 15 bases separating them. Germline CDR1 is SGHTA and CDR2 is FQGTGA. Here the CDR3 DNA reads TGTGCCAGCAGCCTTATGAGGGGAGGTACAGATACGCAGTATTTT. This codes for CASSLMRGGTDTQYF.